This T cell receptor beta chain was recovered during a study of OX40 agonist ivuxolimab in advanced cancers. As for the study in general: The patients received ivuxolimab by intravenous route every 2 weeks at 0.01 to 10 mg/kg.

Unmatched junction bases numbered 3, after V lost 5 bases and J lost 5 bases. This CDR3 spans 14 amino acids. Germline V gene data show CDR1 as SQVTM and CDR2 as ANQGSEA. Measured with immunoSEQ multiplex PCR; TCRdb has only the in-frame clones, and not every one. The sample lists tens of thousands of clones; about 81% were seen once. The chain has TRBV29-1 and TRBJ2-2; 12 bases are shared with TRBD2. The clonotype originates from an adult with an advanced solid tumor such as melanoma, head and neck, liver or kidney cancer. The sequencing used CD4+ or CD8+ T cells sorted from blood, collected in a trial of the OX40 agonist ivuxolimab. The CDR3 loop is CSVSGLAGTGELFF. The DNA for the CDR3 is TGCAGCGTTTCCGGACTAGCGGGGACCGGGGAGCTGTTTTTT.